This T cell receptor (beta chain) was captured in a study of T cell responses to AZD1222 COVID-19 vaccine. Some clones are missing from TCRdb's copy, which holds only in-frame ones; the method was immunoSEQ multiplex PCR. The repertoire holds approximately 100,000 clones, with approximately 96% as singletons. Study-wide findings and caveats: Repertoires in all cases were sampled only once the peak T cell response had passed. Among the donors, most were white British and more were female, and clonal diversity was possibly underestimated.

A word on this clone: Antigen specificity is unknown.

This TCR came from an adult in good health. The sequences come from peripheral blood, collected on day 0 of AZD1222 vaccination.

The CDR3: CASRPVATNEKLFF. CDR3 coding DNA: TGTGCCAGCAGGCCAGTTGCAACTAATGAAAAACTGTTTTTT. V and J are TRBV6-5 and TRBJ1-4, with D unclear. Trimming stripped 6 bases from V and 0 bases from J, with 8 bases between. The CDR3 extends over 14 amino acids. CDR1 is MNHEY, CDR2 SVGAGI, per germline.